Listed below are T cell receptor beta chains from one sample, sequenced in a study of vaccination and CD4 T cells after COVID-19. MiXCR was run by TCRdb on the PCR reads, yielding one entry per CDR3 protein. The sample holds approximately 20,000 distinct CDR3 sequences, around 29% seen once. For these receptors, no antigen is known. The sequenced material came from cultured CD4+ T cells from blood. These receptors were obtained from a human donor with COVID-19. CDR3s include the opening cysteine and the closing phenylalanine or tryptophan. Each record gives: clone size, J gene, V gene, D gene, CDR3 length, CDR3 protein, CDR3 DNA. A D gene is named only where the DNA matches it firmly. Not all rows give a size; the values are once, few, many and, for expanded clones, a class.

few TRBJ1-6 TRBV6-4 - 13 CASGPTRASPLHF TGTGCCAGCGGGCCGACCCGGGCTTCACCCCTCCACTTT
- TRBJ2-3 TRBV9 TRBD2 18 CASSVATGRGGLADTQYF TGTGCCAGCAGCGTAGCTACGGGGCGGGGGGGCCTTGCAGATACGCAGTATTTT
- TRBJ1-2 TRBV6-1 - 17 CASTRDPPGGSRGGYTF TGTGCCAGCACCAGGGATCCTCCCGGAGGTTCGAGAGGCGGCTACACCTTC
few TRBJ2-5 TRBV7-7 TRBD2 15 CASSHSGTSQETQYF TGTGCTAGCAGCCACTCCGGGACTAGTCAAGAGACCCAGTACTTC
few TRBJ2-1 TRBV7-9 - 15 CASSPRVWGYNEQFF TGTGCCAGCAGCCCGAGGGTATGGGGATACAATGAGCAGTTCTTC
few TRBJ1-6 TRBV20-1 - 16 CSARMAELRNNSPLHF TGCAGTGCTAGAATGGCGGAGTTACGGAATAATTCACCCCTCCACTTT
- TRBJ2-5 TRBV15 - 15 CATSRDTREQETQYF TGTGCCACCAGCAGAGATACCAGGGAGCAAGAGACCCAGTACTTC
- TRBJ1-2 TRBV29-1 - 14 CSVVRQGRLGGYTF TGCAGCGTTGTTCGGCAGGGGCGACTTGGTGGCTACACCTTC
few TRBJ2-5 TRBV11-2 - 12 CASSFNGETQYF TGTGCCAGCAGCTTTAACGGGGAGACCCAGTACTTC
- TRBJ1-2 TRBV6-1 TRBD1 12 CASSGQGHGYTF TGTGCCAGCAGTGGACAGGGTCATGGCTACACCTTC
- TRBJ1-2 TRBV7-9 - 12 CASSFGTSGYTF TGTGCCAGCAGCTTCGGGACAAGTGGCTACACCTTC
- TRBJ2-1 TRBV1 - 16 CTSSLKRDWNYNEQFF TGCACCAGCAGCCTAAAAAGGGACTGGAACTACAATGAGCAGTTCTTC
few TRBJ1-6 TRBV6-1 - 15 CASSVRPNYNSPLHF TGTGCCAGCAGTGTTAGACCGAACTATAATTCACCCCTCCACTTT
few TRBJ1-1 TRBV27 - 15 CASSLRPGLNTEAFF TGTGCCAGCAGTTTACGGCCAGGGCTCAACACTGAAGCTTTCTTT
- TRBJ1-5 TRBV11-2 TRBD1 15 CASSLAGQGNQPQHF TGTGCCAGCAGCTTAGCGGGACAGGGCAATCAGCCCCAGCATTTT
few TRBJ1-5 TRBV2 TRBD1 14 CASRGRGVNQPQHF TGTGCCAGCAGGGGCAGGGGGGTCAATCAGCCCCAGCATTTT
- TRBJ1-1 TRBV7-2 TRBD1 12 CASTHRTGEAFF TGTGCCAGCACCCATCGGACAGGGGAAGCTTTCTTT
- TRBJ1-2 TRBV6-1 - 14 CASRGGRVNYGYTF TGTGCCAGCAGGGGGGGCAGGGTGAACTATGGCTACACCTTC
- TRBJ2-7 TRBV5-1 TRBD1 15 CASSLRTGTSAEQYF TGCGCCAGCAGTTTGCGGACAGGGACCTCGGCCGAGCAGTACTTC
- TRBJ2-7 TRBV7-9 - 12 CATVGATYEQYF TGTGCCACCGTCGGGGCGACCTACGAGCAGTACTTC
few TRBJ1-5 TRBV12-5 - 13 CASGIGAYQPQHF TGTGCTAGTGGGATTGGAGCCTATCAGCCCCAGCATTTT
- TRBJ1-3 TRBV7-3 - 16 CASSLSPGAGGNTIYF TGTGCCAGCAGCTTAAGTCCGGGGGCAGGTGGAAACACCATATATTTT
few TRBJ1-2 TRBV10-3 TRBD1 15 CAISEMGQLNYGYTF TGTGCCATCAGTGAGATGGGACAGCTTAACTATGGCTACACCTTC
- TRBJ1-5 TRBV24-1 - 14 CATSVNRGNQPQHF TGTGCCACCAGTGTCAACAGGGGCAATCAGCCCCAGCATTTT
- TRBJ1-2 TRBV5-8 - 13 CASSFGTRNGYTF TGTGCCAGCAGCTTCGGCACCAGAAATGGCTACACCTTC
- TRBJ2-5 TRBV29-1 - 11 CSAGSWETQYF TGCAGCGCGGGCAGTTGGGAGACCCAGTACTTC